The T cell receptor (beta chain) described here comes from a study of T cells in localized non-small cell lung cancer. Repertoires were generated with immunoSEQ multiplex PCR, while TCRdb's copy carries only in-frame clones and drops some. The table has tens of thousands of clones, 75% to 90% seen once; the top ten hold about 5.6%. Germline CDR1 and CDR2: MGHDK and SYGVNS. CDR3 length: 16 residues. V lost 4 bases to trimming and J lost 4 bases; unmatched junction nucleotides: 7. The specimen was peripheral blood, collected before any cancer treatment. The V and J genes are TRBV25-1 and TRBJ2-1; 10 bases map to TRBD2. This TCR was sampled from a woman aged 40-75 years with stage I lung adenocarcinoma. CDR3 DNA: TGTGCCAGCAGTGCCCGGACTAGCGGATCGTACAATGAGCAGTTCTTC. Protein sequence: CASSARTSGSYNEQFF.